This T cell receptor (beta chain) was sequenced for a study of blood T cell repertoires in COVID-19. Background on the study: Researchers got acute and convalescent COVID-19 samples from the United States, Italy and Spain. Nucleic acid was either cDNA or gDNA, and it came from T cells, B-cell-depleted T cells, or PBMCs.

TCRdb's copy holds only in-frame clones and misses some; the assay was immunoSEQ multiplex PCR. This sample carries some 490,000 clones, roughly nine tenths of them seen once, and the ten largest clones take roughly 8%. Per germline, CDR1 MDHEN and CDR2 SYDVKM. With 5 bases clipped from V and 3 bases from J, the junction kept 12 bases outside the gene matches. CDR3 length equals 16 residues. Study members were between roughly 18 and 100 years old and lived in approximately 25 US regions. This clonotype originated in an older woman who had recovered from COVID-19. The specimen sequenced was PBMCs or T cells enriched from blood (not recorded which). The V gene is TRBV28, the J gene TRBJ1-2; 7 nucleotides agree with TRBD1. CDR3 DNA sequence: TGTGCCAGCAGTCCCCACAGGGCAGGGGGTGACTATGGCTACACCTTC. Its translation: CASSPHRAGGDYGYTF.